This record covers a single TCR beta chain. The target antigen is unknown. Trimming stripped 4 bases from V and 4 bases from J, with 11 bases between. The V gene's germline CDR1 is MNHNY and CDR2 SVGAGI (reference sequence). This CDR3 comprises 13 residues. The study ran its PCR with 60 Vbeta and 13 Jbeta primers. Profiled with immunoSEQ multiplex PCR; TCRdb holds only in-frame clones, not every one. The sample consists of fewer than 200,000 clones, more than 70% of them appearing once. The record originates from a study of cytomegalovirus exposure and HLA in healthy donors. Study findings and constraints: The analysis excluded some indistinguishable V segments, including TRBV6-2 and TRBV6-3.

The gene calls are TRBV6-6 and TRBJ2-7; TRBD1 might be the D (6 bases). The clonotype originates from a woman between 50 and 59 years old in good health and CMV-seropositive. Sequencing was performed on PBMCs. Written as DNA, the CDR3 is TGTGCCAGCAGTTCTGCAGGGGTTTACGAGCAGTACTTC. Amino acid sequence: CASSSAGVYEQYF.